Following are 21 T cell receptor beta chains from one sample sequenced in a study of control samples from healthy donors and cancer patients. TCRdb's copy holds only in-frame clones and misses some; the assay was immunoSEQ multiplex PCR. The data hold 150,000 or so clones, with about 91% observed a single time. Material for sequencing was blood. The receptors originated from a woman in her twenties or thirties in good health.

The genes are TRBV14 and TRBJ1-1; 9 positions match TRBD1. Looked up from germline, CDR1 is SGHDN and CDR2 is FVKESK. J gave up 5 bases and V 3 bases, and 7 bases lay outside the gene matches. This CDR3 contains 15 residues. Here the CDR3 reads CASSHRDRVETEAFF. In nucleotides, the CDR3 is TGTGCCAGCAGCCACCGGGACAGGGTGGAGACTGAAGCTTTCTTT.

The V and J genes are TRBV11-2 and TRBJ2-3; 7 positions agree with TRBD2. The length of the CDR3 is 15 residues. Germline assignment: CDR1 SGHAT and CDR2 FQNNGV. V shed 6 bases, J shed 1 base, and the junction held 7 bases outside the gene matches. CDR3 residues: CASSLRTRRTDTQYF. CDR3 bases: TGTGCCAGCAGTCTCAGGACTAGACGCACAGATACGCAGTATTTT.

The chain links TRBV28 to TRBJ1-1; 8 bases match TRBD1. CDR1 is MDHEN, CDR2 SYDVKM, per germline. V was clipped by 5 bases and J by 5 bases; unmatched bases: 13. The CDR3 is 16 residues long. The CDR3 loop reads CASSLETGVRWTEAFF. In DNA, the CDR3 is TGTGCCAGCAGTCTAGAGACAGGGGTCCGGTGGACTGAAGCTTTCTTT.

CDR3 residues: CASSESAGAYNEQFF. The CDR3 DNA follows: TGTGCCAGCAGTGAATCTGCGGGGGCTTACAATGAGCAGTTCTTC. The chain recombines TRBV6-4 with TRBJ2-1, with D perhaps matching TRBD2 (7 bases). Per the germline V gene, CDR1 is MRHNA and CDR2 is SNTAGT. The V end was cut by 3 bases, the J end by 4 bases, with 13 bases between. This CDR3 contains 15 residues.

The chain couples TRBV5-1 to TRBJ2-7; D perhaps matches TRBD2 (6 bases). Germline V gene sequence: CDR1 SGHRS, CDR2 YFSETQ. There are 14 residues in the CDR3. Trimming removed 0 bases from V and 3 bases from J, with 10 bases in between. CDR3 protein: CASSLGAGSYEQYF. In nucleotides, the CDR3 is TGCGCCAGCAGCTTGGGTGCCGGGAGCTACGAGCAGTACTTC.

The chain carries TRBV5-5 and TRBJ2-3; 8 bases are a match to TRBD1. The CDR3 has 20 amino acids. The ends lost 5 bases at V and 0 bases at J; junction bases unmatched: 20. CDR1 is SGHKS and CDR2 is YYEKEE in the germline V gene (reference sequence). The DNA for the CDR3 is TGTGCCAGCAGGGGATTCGGACAGGGTGAAAAAAGCCGGAGCACAGATACGCAGTATTTT. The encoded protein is CASRGFGQGEKSRSTDTQYF.

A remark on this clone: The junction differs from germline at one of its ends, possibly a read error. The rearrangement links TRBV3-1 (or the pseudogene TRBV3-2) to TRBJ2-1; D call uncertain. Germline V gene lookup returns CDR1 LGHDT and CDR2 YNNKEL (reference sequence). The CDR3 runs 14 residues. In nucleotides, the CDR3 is TGTGCCAGCAGCAAAGAGCAAGCCTACAATGAGCAGTTCTTC. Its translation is CASSKEQAYNEQFF.

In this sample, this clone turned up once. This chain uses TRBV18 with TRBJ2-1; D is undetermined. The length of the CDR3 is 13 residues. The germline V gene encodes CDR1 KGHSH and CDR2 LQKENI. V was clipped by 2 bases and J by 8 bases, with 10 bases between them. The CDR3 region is CASSPGYVDEQFF. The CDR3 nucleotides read TGTGCCAGCTCACCAGGCTACGTCGATGAGCAGTTCTTC.

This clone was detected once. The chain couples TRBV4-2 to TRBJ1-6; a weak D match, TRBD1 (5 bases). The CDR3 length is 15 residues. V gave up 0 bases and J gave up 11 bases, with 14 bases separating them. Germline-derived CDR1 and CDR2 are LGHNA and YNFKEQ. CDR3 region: CASSQDRGDKAPLHF. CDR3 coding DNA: TGTGCCAGCAGCCAAGATCGGGGGGATAAGGCACCCCTCCACTTT.

The CDR3 loop is CASSLASAGQNEKLFF. CDR3 DNA sequence: TGCGCCAGCAGCTTGGCGTCCGCAGGGCAAAATGAAAAACTGTTTTTT. The V and J genes are TRBV5-1 and TRBJ1-4; tentative D call: TRBD1 (5 bases). Trimming removed 0 bases from V and 5 bases from J, with 14 bases in between. CDR1 and CDR2 (germline): SGHRS, YFSETQ. CDR3 length: 16 residues.

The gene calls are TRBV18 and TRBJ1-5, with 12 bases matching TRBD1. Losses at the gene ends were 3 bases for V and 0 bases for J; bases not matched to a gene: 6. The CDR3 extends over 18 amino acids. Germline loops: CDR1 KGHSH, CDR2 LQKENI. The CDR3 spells CASSPTGTGGFSNQPQHF. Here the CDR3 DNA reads TGTGCCAGCTCACCCACCGGGACAGGGGGCTTTAGCAATCAGCCCCAGCATTTT. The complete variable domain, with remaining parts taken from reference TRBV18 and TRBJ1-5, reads NAGVMQNPRHLVRRRGQEARLRCSPMKGHSHVYWYRQLPEEGLKFMVYLQKENIIDESGMPKERFSAEFPKEGPSILRIQQVVRGDSAAYFCASSPTGTGGFSNQPQHFGDGTRLSIL.

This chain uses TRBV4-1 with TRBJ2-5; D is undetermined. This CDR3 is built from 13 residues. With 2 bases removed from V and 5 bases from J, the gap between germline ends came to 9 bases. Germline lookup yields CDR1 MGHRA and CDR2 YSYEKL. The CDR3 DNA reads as TGCGCCAGCAGCCAAATGCAGAGGGAGACCCAGTACTTC. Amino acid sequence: CASSQMQRETQYF.

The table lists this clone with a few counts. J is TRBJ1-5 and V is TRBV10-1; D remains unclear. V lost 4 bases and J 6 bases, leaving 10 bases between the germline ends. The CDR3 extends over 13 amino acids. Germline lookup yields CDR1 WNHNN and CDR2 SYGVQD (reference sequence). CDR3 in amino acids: CASSAGFGQPQHF. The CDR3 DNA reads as TGCGCCAGCAGTGCCGGCTTCGGTCAGCCCCAGCATTTT.

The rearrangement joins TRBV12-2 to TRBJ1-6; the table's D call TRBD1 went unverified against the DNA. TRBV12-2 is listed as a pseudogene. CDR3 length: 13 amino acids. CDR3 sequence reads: CASRRDRDSPLHF. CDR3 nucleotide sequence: TGTGCAAGTCGCAGGGACAGGGACTCACCCCTCCACTTT.

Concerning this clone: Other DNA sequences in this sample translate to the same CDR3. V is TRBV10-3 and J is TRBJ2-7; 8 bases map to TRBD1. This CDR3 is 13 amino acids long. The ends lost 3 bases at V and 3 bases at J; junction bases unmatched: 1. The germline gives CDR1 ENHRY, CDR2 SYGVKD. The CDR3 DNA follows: TGTGCCATCAGTGAAGGACAGGGCTACGAGCAGTACGTC. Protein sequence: CAISEGQGYEQYV.

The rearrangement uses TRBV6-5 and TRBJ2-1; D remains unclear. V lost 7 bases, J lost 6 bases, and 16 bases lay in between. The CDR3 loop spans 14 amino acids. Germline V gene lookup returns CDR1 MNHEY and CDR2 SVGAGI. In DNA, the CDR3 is TGTGCCAGCAAGTGGTACAGATTCGGCAATGAGCAGTTCTTC. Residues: CASKWYRFGNEQFF.

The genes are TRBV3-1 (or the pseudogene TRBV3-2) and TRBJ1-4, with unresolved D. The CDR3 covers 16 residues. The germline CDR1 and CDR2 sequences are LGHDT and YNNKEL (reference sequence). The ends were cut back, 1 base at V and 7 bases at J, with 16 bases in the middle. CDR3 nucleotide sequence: TGTGCCAGCAGCCAAGGCTGGGCCCCTTCGGGTGAAAAACTGTTTTTT. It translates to CASSQGWAPSGEKLFF.

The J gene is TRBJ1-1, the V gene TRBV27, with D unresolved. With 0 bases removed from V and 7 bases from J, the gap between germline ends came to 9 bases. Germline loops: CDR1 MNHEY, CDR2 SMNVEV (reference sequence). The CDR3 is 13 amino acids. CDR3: CASSLSRQREAFF. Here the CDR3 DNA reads TGTGCCAGCAGTTTATCTCGGCAGCGTGAAGCTTTCTTT.

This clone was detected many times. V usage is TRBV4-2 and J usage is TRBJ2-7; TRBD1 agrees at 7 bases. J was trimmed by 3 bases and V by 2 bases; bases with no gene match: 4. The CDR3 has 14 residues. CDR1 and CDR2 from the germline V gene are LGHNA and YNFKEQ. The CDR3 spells CASSQRTGDYEQYF. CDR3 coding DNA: TGTGCCAGCAGCCAACGGACAGGCGACTACGAGCAGTACTTC.

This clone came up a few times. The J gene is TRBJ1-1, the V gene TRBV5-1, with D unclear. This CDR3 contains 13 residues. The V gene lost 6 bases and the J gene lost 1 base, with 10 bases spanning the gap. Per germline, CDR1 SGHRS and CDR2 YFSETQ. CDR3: CASKEGSNTEAFF. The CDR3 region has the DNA TGCGCCAGCAAGGAAGGTTCGAACACTGAAGCTTTCTTT.

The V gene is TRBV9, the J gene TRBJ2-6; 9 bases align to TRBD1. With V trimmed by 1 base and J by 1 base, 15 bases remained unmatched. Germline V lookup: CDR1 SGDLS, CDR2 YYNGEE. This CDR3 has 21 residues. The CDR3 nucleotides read TGTGCCAGCAGCGTATCGACCGGGACAGGGATTTCTGCATCTGGGGCCAACGTCCTGACTTTC. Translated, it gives CASSVSTGTGISASGANVLTF.